Sequencing of this T cell receptor (beta chain) was carried out in a study of blood T cell repertoires in COVID-19. Overall study: Sample material is recorded as cDNA or gDNA derived from T cells, B-cell-depleted T cells, or PBMCs.

CDR1 is LNHDA, CDR2 SQIVND, per germline (reference sequence). Trimming shortened V by 5 bases and J by 4 bases, and 19 bases separated the two germline ends. The CDR3 extends over 16 amino acids. TCRdb's copy holds only in-frame clones and misses some; the assay was immunoSEQ multiplex PCR. The sample contains 85,000 to 95,000 clones, about 84% of which appear only once. The genes are TRBV19 and TRBJ2-3; possibly TRBD2 for D (6 bases). Sequencing was performed on peripheral blood. This receptor was obtained from a human donor in a cohort sampled during active COVID-19. CDR3 amino acids: CASSPLAPNAPDTQYF. The CDR3 DNA sequence: TGTGCCAGTAGTCCACTAGCCCCGAACGCCCCAGATACGCAGTATTTT.